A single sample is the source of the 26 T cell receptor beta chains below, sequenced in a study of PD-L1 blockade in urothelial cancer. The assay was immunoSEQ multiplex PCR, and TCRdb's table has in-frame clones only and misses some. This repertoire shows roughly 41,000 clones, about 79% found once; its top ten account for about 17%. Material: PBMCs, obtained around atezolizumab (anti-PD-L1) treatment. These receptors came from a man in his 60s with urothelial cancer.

The CDR3 region has the DNA TGTGCCAGCAGCCTGACTAGCGGGGGGGCGGGAAATGAGCAGTTCTTC. Translation: CASSLTSGGAGNEQFF. The gene calls are TRBV11-3 and TRBJ2-1; 14 bases agree with TRBD2. Germline CDR1 reads SGHNT; CDR2 reads YENEEA. V was clipped by 5 bases and J by 7 bases; unmatched bases: 7. The CDR3 extends over 16 amino acids.

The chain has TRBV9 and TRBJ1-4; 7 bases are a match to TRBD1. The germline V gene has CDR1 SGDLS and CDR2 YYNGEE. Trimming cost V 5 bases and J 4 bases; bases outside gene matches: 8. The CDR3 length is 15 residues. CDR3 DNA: TGTGCCAGCAGTTATACAGGGGAGATTAATGAAAAACTGTTTTTT. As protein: CASSYTGEINEKLFF.

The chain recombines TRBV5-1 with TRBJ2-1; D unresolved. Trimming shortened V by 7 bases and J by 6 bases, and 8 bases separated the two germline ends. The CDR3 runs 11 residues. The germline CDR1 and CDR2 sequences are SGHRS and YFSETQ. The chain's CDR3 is CASGNFNEQFF. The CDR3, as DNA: TGCGCCAGCGGTAACTTCAATGAGCAGTTCTTC.

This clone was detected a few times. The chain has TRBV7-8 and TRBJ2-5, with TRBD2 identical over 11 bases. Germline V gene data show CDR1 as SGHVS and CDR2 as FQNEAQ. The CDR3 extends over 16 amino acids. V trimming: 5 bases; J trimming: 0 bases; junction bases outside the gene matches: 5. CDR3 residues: CASSARLAGNQETQYF. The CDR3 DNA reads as TGTGCCAGCAGCGCAAGACTAGCGGGGAACCAAGAGACCCAGTACTTC. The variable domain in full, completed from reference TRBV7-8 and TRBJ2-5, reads GAGVSQSPRYKVAKRGQDVALRCDPISGHVSLFWYQQALGQGPEFLTYFQNEAQLDKSGLPSDRFFAERPEGSVSTLKIQRTQQEDSAVYLCASSARLAGNQETQYFGPGTRLLVL.

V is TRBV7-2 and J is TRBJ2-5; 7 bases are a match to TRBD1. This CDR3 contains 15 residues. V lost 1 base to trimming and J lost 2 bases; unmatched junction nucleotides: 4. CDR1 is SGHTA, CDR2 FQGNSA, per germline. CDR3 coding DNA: TGTGCCAGCAGCTTAGAGGGACAGCCTCAAGAGACCCAGTACTTC. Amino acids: CASSLEGQPQETQYF.

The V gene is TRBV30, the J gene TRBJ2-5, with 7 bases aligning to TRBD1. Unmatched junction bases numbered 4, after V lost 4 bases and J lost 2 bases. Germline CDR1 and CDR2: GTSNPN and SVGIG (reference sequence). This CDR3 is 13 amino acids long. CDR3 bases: TGTGCCTGGAAGGAGGACAGGCAAGAGACCCAGTACTTC. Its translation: CAWKEDRQETQYF.

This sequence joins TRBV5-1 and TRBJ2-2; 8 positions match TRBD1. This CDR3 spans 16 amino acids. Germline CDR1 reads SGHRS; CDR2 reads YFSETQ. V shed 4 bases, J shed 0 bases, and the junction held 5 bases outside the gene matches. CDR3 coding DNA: TGCGCCAGCAGCGCGATACAGGGGGCGAACACCGGGGAGCTGTTTTTT. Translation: CASSAIQGANTGELFF.

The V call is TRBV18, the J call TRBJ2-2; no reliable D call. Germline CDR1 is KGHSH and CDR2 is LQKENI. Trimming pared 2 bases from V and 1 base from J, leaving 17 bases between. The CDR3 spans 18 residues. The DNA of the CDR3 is TGTGCCAGCTCACCATCTCAGGTCCAAGAGATGAACACCGGGGAGCTGTTTTTT. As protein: CASSPSQVQEMNTGELFF.

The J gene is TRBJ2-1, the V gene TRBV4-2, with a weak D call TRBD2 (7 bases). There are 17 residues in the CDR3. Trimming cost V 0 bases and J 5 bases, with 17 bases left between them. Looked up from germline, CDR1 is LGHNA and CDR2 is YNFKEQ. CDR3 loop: CASSQDLPRGANNEQFF. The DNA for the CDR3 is TGTGCCAGCAGCCAAGATCTTCCCCGGGGGGCGAACAATGAGCAGTTCTTC.

As DNA, the CDR3 is TGCGCCAGCAGCCTGAGACCCACGGACAGGGGGTCCTACAATGAGCAGTTCTTC. It translates to CASSLRPTDRGSYNEQFF. V gene TRBV4-1 combines with J gene TRBJ2-1; TRBD1 aligns across 10 bases. The CDR3 covers 18 residues. The J segment lost 1 base and the V segment lost 4 bases, leaving 10 bases of the junction unmatched. Germline CDR1 MGHRA, CDR2 YSYEKL.

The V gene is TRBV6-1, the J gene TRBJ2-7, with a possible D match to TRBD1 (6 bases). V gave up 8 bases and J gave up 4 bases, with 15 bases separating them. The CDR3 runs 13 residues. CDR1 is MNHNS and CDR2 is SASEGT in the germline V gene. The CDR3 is CASGRGHSYEQYF. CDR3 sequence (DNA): TGTGCCAGCGGCAGGGGACACTCTTACGAGCAGTACTTC.

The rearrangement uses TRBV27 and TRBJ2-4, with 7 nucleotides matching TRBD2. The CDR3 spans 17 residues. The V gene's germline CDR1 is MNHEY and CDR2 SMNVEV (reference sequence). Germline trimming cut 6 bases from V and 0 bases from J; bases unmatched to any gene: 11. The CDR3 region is CASSPLGGGLAKNIQYF. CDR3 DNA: TGTGCCAGCAGCCCCCTTGGGGGGGGACTAGCCAAAAACATTCAGTACTTC.

The CDR3 loop is CASSARPGGEQYF. The CDR3 bases are TGTGCCAGCAGCGCCCGACCAGGGGGCGAGCAGTACTTC. This chain connects TRBV7-6 to TRBJ2-7; 7 nucleotides agree with TRBD1. The CDR3 loop spans 13 amino acids. Looked up from germline, CDR1 is SGHVS and CDR2 is FNYEAQ. Trimming removed 5 bases from V and 6 bases from J; junction bases left unmatched: 7.

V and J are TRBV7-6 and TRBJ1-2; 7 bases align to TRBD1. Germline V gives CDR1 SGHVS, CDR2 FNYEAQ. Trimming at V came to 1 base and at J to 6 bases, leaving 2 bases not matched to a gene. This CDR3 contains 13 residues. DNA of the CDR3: TGTGCCAGCAGCTTAGAAGGGGGCAATGGCTACACCTTC. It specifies CASSLEGGNGYTF.

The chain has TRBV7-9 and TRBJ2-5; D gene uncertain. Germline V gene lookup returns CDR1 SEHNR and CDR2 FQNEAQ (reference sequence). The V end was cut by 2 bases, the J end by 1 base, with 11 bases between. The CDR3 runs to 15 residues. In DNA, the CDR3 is TGTGCCAGCAGCTTACCTCTTGAGATCCAAGAGACCCAGTACTTC. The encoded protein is CASSLPLEIQETQYF.

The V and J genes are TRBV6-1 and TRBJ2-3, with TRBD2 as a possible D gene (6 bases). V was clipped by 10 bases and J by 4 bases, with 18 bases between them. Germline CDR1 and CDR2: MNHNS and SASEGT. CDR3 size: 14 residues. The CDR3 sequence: CATQELAPPDTQYF. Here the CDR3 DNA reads TGTGCCACGCAAGAACTAGCCCCCCCAGATACGCAGTATTTT.

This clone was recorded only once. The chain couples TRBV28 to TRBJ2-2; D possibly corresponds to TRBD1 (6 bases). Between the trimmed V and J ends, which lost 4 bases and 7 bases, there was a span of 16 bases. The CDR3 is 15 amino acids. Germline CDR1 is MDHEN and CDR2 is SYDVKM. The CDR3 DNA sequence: TGTGCCAGCAGTTCACCCACAGGGTACCACGGGGAGCTGTTTTTT. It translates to CASSSPTGYHGELFF.

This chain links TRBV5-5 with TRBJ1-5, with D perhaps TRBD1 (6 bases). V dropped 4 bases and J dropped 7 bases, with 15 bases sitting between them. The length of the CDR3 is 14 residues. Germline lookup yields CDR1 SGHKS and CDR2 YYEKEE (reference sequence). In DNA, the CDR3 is TGTGCCAGCAGCCGAGGACAGTCAGGACAGCCCCAGCATTTT. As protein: CASSRGQSGQPQHF.

The CDR3 here is CASSTIPVDNLLTFF. CDR3 bases: TGTGCCAGCAGCACGATCCCCGTCGACAATCTTTTGACTTTCTTT. V gene TRBV7-9 combines with J gene TRBJ1-1; D is unclear. This CDR3 contains 15 residues. Trimming pared 5 bases from V and 12 bases from J, leaving 25 bases between. Germline V CDR1 and CDR2: SEHNR, FQNEAQ (reference sequence).

Here the CDR3 DNA reads TGTGCCAGCAGCTTTGGACTAGCTAACTACGAGCAGTACTTC. Its translation is CASSFGLANYEQYF. The chain employs TRBV7-2 and TRBJ2-7; 8 bases are a match to TRBD2. V lost 3 bases to trimming and J lost 3 bases; unmatched junction nucleotides: 4. The germline CDR1 and CDR2 sequences are SGHTA and FQGNSA. The CDR3 spans 14 residues.

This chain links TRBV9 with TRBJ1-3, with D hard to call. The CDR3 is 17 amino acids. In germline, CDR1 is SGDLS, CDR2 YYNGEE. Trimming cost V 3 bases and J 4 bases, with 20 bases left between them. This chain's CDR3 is CASSDNTVLPFGNTIYF. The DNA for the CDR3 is TGTGCCAGCAGCGATAACACAGTCCTCCCCTTCGGAAACACCATATATTTT.

CDR3 sequence reads: CASSYSGTSGGETQYF. DNA of the CDR3: TGTGCCAGCAGTTACTCGGGGACTAGCGGGGGAGAGACCCAGTACTTC. The rearrangement uses TRBV6-5 and TRBJ2-5, with 14 bases lining up with TRBD2. This CDR3 has 16 residues. Germline values: CDR1 MNHEY, CDR2 SVGAGI. J was trimmed by 4 bases and V by 0 bases; bases with no gene match: 1.

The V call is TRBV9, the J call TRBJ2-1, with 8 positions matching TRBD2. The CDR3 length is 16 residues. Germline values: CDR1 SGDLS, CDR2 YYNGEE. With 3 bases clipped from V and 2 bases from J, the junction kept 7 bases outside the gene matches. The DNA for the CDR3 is TGTGCCAGCAGCGGGACGGGCGGGGGGACCTACAATGAGCAGTTCTTC. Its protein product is CASSGTGGGTYNEQFF.

The CDR3 reads CASSLGDAGVGTEAFF. For the CDR3, the DNA is TGTGCCAGCAGCTTAGGGGATGCAGGGGTGGGCACTGAAGCTTTCTTT. This sequence joins TRBV7-6 and TRBJ1-1; TRBD1 might be the D (6 bases). Germline loops: CDR1 SGHVS, CDR2 FNYEAQ. CDR3 size: 16 residues. Trimming pared 1 base from V and 4 bases from J, leaving 16 bases between.

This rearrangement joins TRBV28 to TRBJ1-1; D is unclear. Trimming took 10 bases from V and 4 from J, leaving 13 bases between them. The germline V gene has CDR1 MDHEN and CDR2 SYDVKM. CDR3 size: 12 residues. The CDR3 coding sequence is TGTGCCACCATAACCCCGAGCACTGAAGCTTTCTTT. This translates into CATITPSTEAFF.

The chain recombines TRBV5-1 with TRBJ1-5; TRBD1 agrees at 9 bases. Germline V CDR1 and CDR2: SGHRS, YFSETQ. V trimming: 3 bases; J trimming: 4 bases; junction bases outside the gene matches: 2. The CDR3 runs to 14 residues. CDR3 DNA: TGCGCCAGCAGCTCCGGGACAGGGAATCAGCCCCAGCATTTT. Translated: CASSSGTGNQPQHF. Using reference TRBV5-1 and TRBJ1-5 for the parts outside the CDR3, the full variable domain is KAGVTQTPRYLIKTRGQQVTLSCSPISGHRSVSWYQQTPGQGLQFLFEYFSETQRNKGNFPGRFSGRQFSNSRSEMNVSTLELGDSALYLCASSSGTGNQPQHFGDGTRLSIL.